Listed below are T cell receptor beta chains from one sample, sequenced in a study of blood T cell repertoires in COVID-19. Repertoires were generated with immunoSEQ multiplex PCR, while TCRdb's copy carries only in-frame clones and drops some. The sample contains around 250,000 clones, more than 70% of which appear only once. What was sequenced was peripheral blood. These receptors originate from a man older than 75 with acute or convalescent COVID-19. CDR3s leave out the opening cysteine and the closing phenylalanine or tryptophan.

v_gene: TRBV19; j_gene: TRBJ1-6; CDR3aa: ASTDGNNSPLH
v_gene: TRBV6-5; j_gene: TRBJ1-1; CDR3aa: ASRRETGAFGAF
v_gene: TRBV4-1; j_gene: TRBJ1-6; CDR3aa: ASSPSSYNSPLH
v_gene: TRBV18; j_gene: TRBJ1-5; CDR3aa: ASSSGLQPQH
v_gene: TRBV5-1; j_gene: TRBJ2-7; CDR3aa: ASSLERRTIYEQY
v_gene: TRBV11-2; j_gene: TRBJ2-7; CDR3aa: ASSLRDEQY
v_gene: TRBV5-1; j_gene: TRBJ2-5; CDR3aa: ASSPSGSGSAETQY
v_gene: TRBV6-1; j_gene: TRBJ1-2; CDR3aa: ASSDPTLYGYT
v_gene: TRBV23-1; j_gene: TRBJ2-1; CDR3aa: ASIPTTSPPHNEQF
v_gene: TRBV5-4; j_gene: TRBJ2-6; CDR3aa: ASSLAGAGANVLT
v_gene: TRBV6-5; j_gene: TRBJ2-5; CDR3aa: ASSPLAGGETQY
v_gene: TRBV11-3; j_gene: TRBJ1-1; CDR3aa: ASSLGGGRAEAF
v_gene: TRBV5-5; j_gene: TRBJ2-7; CDR3aa: ASSATSGIKEAYEQY
v_gene: TRBV3-1/TRBV3-2; j_gene: TRBJ1-4; CDR3aa: ASKLTGRSNEKLF
v_gene: TRBV6-2/TRBV6-3; j_gene: TRBJ2-3; CDR3aa: ASSSTLTSGGRYTDTQY
v_gene: TRBV2; j_gene: TRBJ2-1; CDR3aa: ASSGAGGYNEQF
v_gene: TRBV20-1; j_gene: TRBJ1-1; CDR3aa: SARGGEKAF
v_gene: TRBV25-1; j_gene: TRBJ2-1; CDR3aa: ASSGTSGSNEQF
v_gene: TRBV3-1/TRBV3-2; j_gene: TRBJ1-6; CDR3aa: ASSQEVPGRGNSPLH
v_gene: TRBV3-1/TRBV3-2; j_gene: TRBJ1-3; CDR3aa: ASRDSGNTIY
v_gene: TRBV3-1/TRBV3-2; j_gene: TRBJ1-2; CDR3aa: ASSQKTANYGYT
v_gene: TRBV7-9; j_gene: TRBJ2-7; CDR3aa: ASSFQASYEQY
v_gene: TRBV18; j_gene: TRBJ1-1; CDR3aa: ASSPVGGDTEAF
v_gene: TRBV6-6; j_gene: TRBJ2-7; CDR3aa: ASSTRTSPYEQY
v_gene: TRBV7-2; j_gene: TRBJ1-5; CDR3aa: ASSLNAGQPQH
v_gene: TRBV6-1; j_gene: TRBJ2-7; CDR3aa: ASSDGLLDEQY
v_gene: TRBV3-1/TRBV3-2; j_gene: TRBJ2-7; CDR3aa: ASSLRTLSYEQY
v_gene: TRBV6-5; j_gene: TRBJ1-5; CDR3aa: ASSRQGGDQPQH
v_gene: TRBV28; j_gene: TRBJ1-5; CDR3aa: ASSPIRGLSNQPQH